The present T cell receptor beta chain was sequenced within a study of T cells in Graves' hyperthyroidism and ophthalmopathy. Amplification yielded TCR beta CDR3 regions, with RNA transcripts as the source. The primer set for the first-round RT-PCR of the TCR CDR3 was HTBI. TCRdb used MiXCR to reprocess the multiplex PCR reads, holding one entry per CDR3 protein. The sample includes 500,000 to 650,000 distinct CDR3 sequences, around 13% of them seen just once. Exclusions: uncontrolled infection, other autoimmune disease, pregnancy, lactation. This clonotype was recorded many times. CDR3 length: 14 residues. V was shortened by 6 bases and J by 0 bases, with 9 bases between the two germline ends. Germline V CDR1 and CDR2: SGHAT, FQDESV (reference sequence).

The rearrangement uses TRBV11-1 and TRBJ2-1, with D possibly called TRBD1 or TRBD2 (5 bases each). Specimen: blood. The clonotype originates from a woman in her forties or fifties with Graves' ophthalmopathy. The chain's CDR3 is CASRGDSSYNEQFF. In DNA, the CDR3 is TGTGCCAGCAGGGGAGACAGCTCCTACAATGAGCAGTTCTTC.